The clone carrying this T cell receptor beta chain appeared a few times. Its target is unknown. This specimen comes from a study of T cells after yellow fever vaccination. About the study: The SMART-Seq v4 Ultra Low Input method served to prepare the low-cell-number fractions.

Overall study results and limits: A limited proportion of clonotypes was detected within both the CD4 and CD8 compartments. The study found a weaker secondary response that peaked faster, day 5 versus 15.

TCRdb re-derived calls from the 5' RACE reads in MiXCR, one entry per CDR3 protein. Here the sample spans hundreds of thousands of distinct CDR3 sequences, 13% being singletons. Germline V gene data show CDR1 as MDHEN and CDR2 as SYDVKM. V shed 3 bases, J shed 3 bases, and the junction held 5 bases outside the gene matches. This CDR3 has 15 amino acids. V and J are TRBV28 and TRBJ2-1, with TRBD2 matching over 7 bases. This clonotype was obtained from a man in his thirties or forties who received the YFV17D yellow fever vaccine. The sequenced sample was PBMCs, obtained on the day of the yellow fever booster vaccination. Written as DNA, the CDR3 is TGTGCCAGCAGTTTGGAAAAGCGGGGCTACAATGAGCAGTTCTTC. It yields the protein CASSLEKRGYNEQFF.